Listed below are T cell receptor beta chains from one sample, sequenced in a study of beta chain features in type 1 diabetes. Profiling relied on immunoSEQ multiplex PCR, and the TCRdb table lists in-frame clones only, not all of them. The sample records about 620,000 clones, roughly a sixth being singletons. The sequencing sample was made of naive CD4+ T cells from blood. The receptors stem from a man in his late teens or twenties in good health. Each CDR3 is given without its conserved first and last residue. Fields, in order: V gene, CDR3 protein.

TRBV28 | ASSLIEGFGNQPQH
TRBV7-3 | ASSAVSYNEQF
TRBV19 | ASSTWTSGRISNEQF
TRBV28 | ASKGQGRDTQY
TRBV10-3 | AIRGTSGLYNEQF
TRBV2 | ASPSSREYNEQF
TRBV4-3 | ASSQDSAGGPNTQY
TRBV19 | ASSHRVPEAF
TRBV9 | ASSIRPVYTDTQY
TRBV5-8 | ASSHTKGTYNTGELF
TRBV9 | ASSPRTGRKGSGQPQH
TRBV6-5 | ASSPRDRGLDTQY
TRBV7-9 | ASSGETQY
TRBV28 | ASSYQETYTDTQY
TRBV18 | ASSAGNTEAF
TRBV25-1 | ASSEFRGQGNEQF
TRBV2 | ASSFQVGEQY
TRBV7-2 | ASTQGAADWGIPEAF
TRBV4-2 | ASSQDRDRRNTGELF
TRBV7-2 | ASSLGLRQGAYEQF